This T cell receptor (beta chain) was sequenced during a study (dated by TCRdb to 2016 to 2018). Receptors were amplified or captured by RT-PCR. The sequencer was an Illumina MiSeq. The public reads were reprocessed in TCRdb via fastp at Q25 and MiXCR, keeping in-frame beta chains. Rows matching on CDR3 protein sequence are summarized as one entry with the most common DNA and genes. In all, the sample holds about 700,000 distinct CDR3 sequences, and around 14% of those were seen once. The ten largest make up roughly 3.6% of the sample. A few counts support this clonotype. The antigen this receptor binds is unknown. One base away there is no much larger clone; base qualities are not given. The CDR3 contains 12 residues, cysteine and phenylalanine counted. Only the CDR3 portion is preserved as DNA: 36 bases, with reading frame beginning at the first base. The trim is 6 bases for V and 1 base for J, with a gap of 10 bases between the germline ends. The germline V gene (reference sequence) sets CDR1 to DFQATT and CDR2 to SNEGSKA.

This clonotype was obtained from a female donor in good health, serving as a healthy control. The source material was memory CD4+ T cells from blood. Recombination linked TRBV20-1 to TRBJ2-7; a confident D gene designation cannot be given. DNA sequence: TGCAGTGCAAAAGGACGGTCCTACGAGCAGTACTTC. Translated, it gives CSAKGRSYEQYF.